This T cell receptor (beta chain) was sequenced for a study of T cell responses to AZD1222 COVID-19 vaccine. The V gene lost 4 bases and the J gene lost 5 bases, with 10 bases spanning the gap. The CDR3 runs 13 residues. Per germline, CDR1 SGHKS and CDR2 YYEKEE (reference sequence). Study-wide results and caveats: The donors showed a predominance of white British ancestry and of females, with possible underestimation of clonal diversity.

Here immunoSEQ multiplex PCR was the method, and the copy in TCRdb shows in-frame clones only, minus some. This sample has about 120,000 clones, with more than 70% found just once. Concerning this clone itself: Antigen unknown.

The receptor comes from an adult in good health. The rearrangement links TRBV5-5 to TRBJ2-1, with D perhaps assigned TRBD1 or TRBD2 (5 bases each). This sample comprised peripheral blood, obtained on day 0 of AZD1222 vaccination. CDR3 nucleotide sequence: TGTGCCAGCAGCATGGGACCTAACAATGAGCAGTTCTTC. It specifies CASSMGPNNEQFF.